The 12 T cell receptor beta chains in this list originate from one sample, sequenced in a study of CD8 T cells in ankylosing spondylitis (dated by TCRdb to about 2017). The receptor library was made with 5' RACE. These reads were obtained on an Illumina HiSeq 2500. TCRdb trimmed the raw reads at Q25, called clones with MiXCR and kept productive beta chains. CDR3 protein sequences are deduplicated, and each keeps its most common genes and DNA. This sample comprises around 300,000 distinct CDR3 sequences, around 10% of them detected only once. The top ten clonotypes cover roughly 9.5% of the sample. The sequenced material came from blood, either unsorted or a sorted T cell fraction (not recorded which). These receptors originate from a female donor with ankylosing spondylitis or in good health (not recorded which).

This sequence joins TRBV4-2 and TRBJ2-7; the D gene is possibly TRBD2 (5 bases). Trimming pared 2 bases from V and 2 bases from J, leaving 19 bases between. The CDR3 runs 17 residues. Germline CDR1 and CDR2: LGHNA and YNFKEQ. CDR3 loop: CASSQTTIAGWPYEQYF. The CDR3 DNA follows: TGTGCCAGCAGCCAAACGACTATAGCAGGTTGGCCCTACGAGCAGTACTTC.

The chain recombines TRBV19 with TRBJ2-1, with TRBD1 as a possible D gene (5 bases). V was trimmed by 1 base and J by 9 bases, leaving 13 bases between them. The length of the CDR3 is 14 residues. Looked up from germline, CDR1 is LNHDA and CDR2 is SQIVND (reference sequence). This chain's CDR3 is CASSIAAVRAEQFF. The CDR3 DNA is TGTGCCAGTAGTATAGCTGCTGTCAGGGCTGAGCAGTTCTTC.

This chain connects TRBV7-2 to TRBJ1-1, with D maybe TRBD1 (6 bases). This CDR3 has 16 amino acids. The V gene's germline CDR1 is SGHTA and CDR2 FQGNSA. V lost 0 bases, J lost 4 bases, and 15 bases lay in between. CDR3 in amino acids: CASSLARRRGFTEAFF. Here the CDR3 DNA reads TGTGCCAGCAGCTTAGCGCGTCGCAGGGGCTTCACTGAAGCTTTCTTT.

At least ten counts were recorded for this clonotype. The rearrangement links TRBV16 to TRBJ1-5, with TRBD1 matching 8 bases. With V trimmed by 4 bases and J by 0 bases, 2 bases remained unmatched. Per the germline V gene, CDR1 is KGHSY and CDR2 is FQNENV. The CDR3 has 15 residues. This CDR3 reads CASSPGQASNQPQHF. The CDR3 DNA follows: TGTGCCAGCAGCCCGGGACAGGCTAGCAATCAGCCCCAGCATTTT.

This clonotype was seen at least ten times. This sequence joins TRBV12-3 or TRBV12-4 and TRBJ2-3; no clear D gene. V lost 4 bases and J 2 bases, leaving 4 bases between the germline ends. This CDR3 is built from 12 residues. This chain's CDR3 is CASSSHTDTQYF. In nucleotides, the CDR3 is TGTGCCAGCAGTTCCCACACAGATACGCAGTATTTT.

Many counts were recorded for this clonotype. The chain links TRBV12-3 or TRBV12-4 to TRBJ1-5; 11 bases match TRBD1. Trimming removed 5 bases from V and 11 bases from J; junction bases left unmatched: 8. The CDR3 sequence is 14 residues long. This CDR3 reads CASSPRTGGKSQHF. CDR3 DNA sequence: TGTGCCAGCAGTCCGCGGACAGGGGGCAAGTCCCAGCATTTT.

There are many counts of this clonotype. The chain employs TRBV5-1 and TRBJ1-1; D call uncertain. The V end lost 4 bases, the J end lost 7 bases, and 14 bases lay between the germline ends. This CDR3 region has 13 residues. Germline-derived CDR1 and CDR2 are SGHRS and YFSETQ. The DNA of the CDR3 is TGCGCCAGCAGCACGGATTTAGGAGGTGAAGCTTTCTTT. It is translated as CASSTDLGGEAFF.

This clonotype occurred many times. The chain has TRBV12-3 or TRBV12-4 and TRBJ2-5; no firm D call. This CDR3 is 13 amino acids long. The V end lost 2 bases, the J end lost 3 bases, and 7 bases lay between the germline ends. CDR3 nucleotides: TGTGCCAGCAGTTTAAGGTCAAAAGAGACCCAGTACTTC. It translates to CASSLRSKETQYF.

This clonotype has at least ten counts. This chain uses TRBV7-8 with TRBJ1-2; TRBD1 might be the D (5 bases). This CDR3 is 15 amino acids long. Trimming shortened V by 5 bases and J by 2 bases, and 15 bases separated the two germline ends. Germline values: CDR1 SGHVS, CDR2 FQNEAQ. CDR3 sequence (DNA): TGTGCCAGCAGCCCCGCCCCCGGGGACAACTATGGCTACACCTTC. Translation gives CASSPAPGDNYGYTF.

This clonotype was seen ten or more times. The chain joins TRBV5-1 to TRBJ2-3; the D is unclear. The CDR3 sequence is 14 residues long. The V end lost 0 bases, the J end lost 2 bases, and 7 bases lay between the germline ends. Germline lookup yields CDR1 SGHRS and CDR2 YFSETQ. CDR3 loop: CASSLAVVTDTQYF. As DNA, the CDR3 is TGCGCCAGCAGCTTGGCCGTAGTCACAGATACGCAGTATTTT.

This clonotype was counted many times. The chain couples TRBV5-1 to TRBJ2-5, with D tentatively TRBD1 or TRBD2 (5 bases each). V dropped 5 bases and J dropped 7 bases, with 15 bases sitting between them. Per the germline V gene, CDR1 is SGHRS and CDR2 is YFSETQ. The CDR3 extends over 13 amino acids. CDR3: CASREPGRATQYF. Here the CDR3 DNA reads TGCGCCAGCAGAGAACCGGGACGAGCGACCCAGTACTTC.

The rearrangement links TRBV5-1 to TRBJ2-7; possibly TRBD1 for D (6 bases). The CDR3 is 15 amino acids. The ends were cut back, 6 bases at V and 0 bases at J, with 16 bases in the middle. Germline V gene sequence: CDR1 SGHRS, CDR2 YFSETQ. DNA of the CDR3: TGCGCCAGCACTCGAACAGGGCCCTACTCCTACGAGCAGTACTTC. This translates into CASTRTGPYSYEQYF.